One and the same sample provided the 19 T cell receptor beta chains below, sequenced in a study of T cells in tuberculosis (dated by TCRdb to about 2018). The method was the immunoSEQ multiplex PCR assay. Sourced from immuneACCESS, this table was stored by TCRdb with only in-frame sequences that have V and J called. A share of the clones is absent; for the studies checked, an unresolved V gene accounts for under half, and the remainder has no known explanation. For this sample there are 80,000 to 90,000 clones; approximately 90% appear just once. Of the sample, under 2.5% is held by the ten largest clones. PBMC were thawed, rested overnight, stained with GMM-loaded CD1B tetramer, a Live/Dead dye and anti-CD3, and then sorted on a FACS Aria II. The CD1B tetramers were loaded with C32 glucose monomycolate that had been purified from Rhodococcus equi. The specimen was CD1b-GMM tetramer-negative cells sorted from PBMCs. The cell subset or site label of this sample denotes: T cells not binding CD1B-GMM tetramer, sorted from same donor. The receptors here all came from an adult woman with latent tuberculosis.

V is TRBV7-2 and J is TRBJ1-5; 7 bases line up with TRBD1. Germline V lookup: CDR1 SGHTA, CDR2 FQGNSA. CDR3 length equals 14 residues. The ends lost 0 bases at V and 4 bases at J; junction bases unmatched: 0. The CDR3 sequence: CASSLATGNQPQHF. In DNA, the CDR3 is TGTGCCAGCAGCTTAGCGACAGGGAATCAGCCCCAGCATTTT.

This clone was found once. The chain is built from TRBV5-4 and TRBJ2-5, with 12 bases matching TRBD2. Germline V gene lookup returns CDR1 SGHNT and CDR2 YYREEE (reference sequence). J lost 5 bases, V lost 4 bases, and 9 bases had no gene match. The CDR3 runs 16 residues. Here the CDR3 reads CASSRPLAGGPETQYF. The CDR3 DNA reads TGTGCCAGCAGCCGACCGCTAGCGGGGGGGCCCGAGACCCAGTACTTC.

The CDR3 here is CASSYAQGAEKLFF. The CDR3 DNA reads TGTGCCAGCAGTTACGCACAGGGAGCTGAAAAACTGTTTTTT. The chain joins TRBV6-6 to TRBJ1-4, with D tentatively TRBD1 (6 bases). Per germline, CDR1 MNHNY and CDR2 SVGAGI (reference sequence). Trimming took 2 bases from V and 7 from J, leaving 11 bases between them. This CDR3 comprises 14 residues.

V gene TRBV7-9 combines with J gene TRBJ2-3; the match to TRBD2 covers 8 bases. After removal of 3 bases from V and 3 bases from J, the junction contained 8 bases not matched to a gene. Germline V gene data show CDR1 as SEHNR and CDR2 as FQNEAQ (reference sequence). CDR3 length equals 16 residues. In DNA form, the CDR3 reads TGTGCCAGCAGCTTGATCTCGGGGGGGCCGACAGATACGCAGTATTTT. It specifies CASSLISGGPTDTQYF.

This clone was seen only once. V and J are TRBV5-6 and TRBJ2-5, with D possibly TRBD2 on 5 matching bases. From germline, CDR1 is SGHDT and CDR2 YYEEEE. Trimming removed 2 bases at V and 5 bases at J, with 10 bases between. CDR3 length equals 13 residues. Here the CDR3 reads CASSFRGSETQYF. The CDR3 bases are TGTGCCAGCAGCTTCCGGGGTTCGGAGACCCAGTACTTC.

This chain joins TRBV25-1 and TRBJ1-2, with 7 positions matching TRBD1. Germline V gene sequence: CDR1 MGHDK, CDR2 SYGVNS. CDR3 length: 12 amino acids. The V segment lost 6 bases and the J segment 8 bases; nucleotides outside the gene matches: 6. CDR3 amino acids: CASSQGVGGYTF. As DNA, the CDR3 is TGTGCCAGCAGCCAGGGGGTTGGAGGCTACACCTTC.

V usage is TRBV7-9 and J usage is TRBJ1-2, with D possibly TRBD1 on 5 matching bases. The V end was cut by 0 bases, the J end by 6 bases, with 20 bases between. CDR1 is SEHNR, CDR2 FQNEAQ, per germline (reference sequence). This CDR3 has 17 amino acids. The CDR3: CASSLALPFWAGNGYTF. CDR3 DNA: TGTGCCAGCAGCTTAGCGCTTCCATTTTGGGCAGGGAATGGCTACACCTTC.

CDR3 bases: TGTGCCAGCAGCTCCCTGGGGGCTCTATCAGATACGCAGTATTTT. It specifies CASSSLGALSDTQYF. This chain connects TRBV7-2 to TRBJ2-3, with D possibly matching TRBD1 (6 bases). V lost 4 bases, J lost 4 bases, and 15 bases lay in between. The CDR3 covers 15 residues. Germline loops: CDR1 SGHTA, CDR2 FQGNSA.

The chain couples TRBV2 to TRBJ1-2; D is perhaps TRBD1 (6 bases). CDR3 length: 12 residues. The V gene lost 10 bases and the J gene lost 7 bases, with 16 bases spanning the gap. Per germline, CDR1 SNHLY and CDR2 FYNNEI. The CDR3 is CATLAGGVGYTF. The CDR3 nucleotides are TGTGCCACCCTAGCGGGGGGCGTTGGCTACACCTTC.

The chain has TRBV7-2 and TRBJ1-1, with a tentative D call TRBD1 (5 bases). With 1 base removed from V and 2 bases from J, the gap between germline ends came to 17 bases. This CDR3 is built from 17 residues. CDR1 is SGHTA and CDR2 is FQGNSA in the germline V gene. This CDR3 is CASSLVGSAGLNTEAFF. DNA of the CDR3: TGTGCCAGCAGCTTAGTTGGGAGCGCGGGGCTAAACACTGAAGCTTTCTTT.

This clone has just one count. V gene TRBV6-6 combines with J gene TRBJ1-4, with D perhaps TRBD1 (6 bases). Trimming removed 7 bases at V and 1 base at J, with 13 bases between. This CDR3 region has 15 residues. Germline-derived CDR1 and CDR2 are MNHNY and SVGAGI (reference sequence). CDR3 in amino acids: CASIQGSGTNEKLFF. For the CDR3, the DNA is TGTGCCAGCATACAGGGTTCGGGAACTAATGAAAAACTGTTTTTT.

The genes are TRBV7-2 and TRBJ2-2, with 9 bases lining up with TRBD1. V lost 5 bases to trimming and J lost 0 bases; unmatched junction nucleotides: 13. CDR3 length: 19 amino acids. Germline CDR1 is SGHTA and CDR2 is FQGNSA. The CDR3 DNA reads TGTGCCAGCAGCACTCGTAGGGACAGGGCAGCCCCGAACACCGGGGAGCTGTTTTTT. Translating gives CASSTRRDRAAPNTGELFF.

The V gene is TRBV6-1, the J gene TRBJ1-1, with D tentatively TRBD1 (5 bases). The V gene's germline CDR1 is MNHNS and CDR2 SASEGT. This CDR3 comprises 13 residues. The germline V and J ends were trimmed by 6 bases and 4 bases, with 12 bases remaining between them. Here the CDR3 DNA reads TGTGCCAGCAGCCTTGCGGGGGGCACTGAAGCTTTCTTT. It codes for CASSLAGGTEAFF.

This rearrangement joins TRBV6-5 to TRBJ2-7; D call uncertain. V lost 5 bases and J 7 bases, leaving 9 bases between the germline ends. From germline, CDR1 is MNHEY and CDR2 SVGAGI. The CDR3 is 11 amino acids. As DNA, the CDR3 is TGTGCCAGCAGTGAGACGAGGGAGCAGTACGTC. This sequence encodes CASSETREQYV.

This chain links TRBV6-4 with TRBJ1-2, with D hard to call. This CDR3 region has 14 residues. The germline gives CDR1 MRHNA, CDR2 SNTAGT. V shed 0 bases and J shed 7 bases, with 12 bases lying between them. CDR3 sequence: CASSDSGLGGGYTF. The CDR3 bases are TGTGCCAGCAGTGACTCCGGACTGGGAGGTGGCTACACCTTC.

This chain joins TRBV30 and TRBJ1-1; a weak D match, TRBD1 (6 bases). This CDR3 has 13 amino acids. V lost 5 bases and J lost 6, with 16 bases in between. CDR1 GTSNPN and CDR2 SVGIG come from the germline V gene (reference sequence). In DNA, the CDR3 is TGTGCCTGGTGGGGGCAAGGGAGCCCTGAAGCTTTCTTT. It is translated as CAWWGQGSPEAFF.

J is TRBJ2-4 and V is TRBV30, with TRBD1 identical over 8 bases. V shed 0 bases, J shed 7 bases, and the junction held 11 bases outside the gene matches. This CDR3 has 16 amino acids. The germline V gene has CDR1 GTSNPN and CDR2 SVGIG (reference sequence). CDR3 amino acids: CAWSVRFGQGANIQYF. CDR3 nucleotide sequence: TGTGCCTGGAGTGTACGGTTTGGTCAGGGGGCCAACATTCAGTACTTC.

This chain joins TRBV5-1 and TRBJ1-3; 7 positions match TRBD1. The germline gives CDR1 SGHRS, CDR2 YFSETQ. The junction had 4 bases not matched to a gene; V was cut back by 4 bases and J by 0 bases. The CDR3 is made up of 15 amino acids. CDR3 amino acids: CASSPGTASGNTIYF. The CDR3 region has the DNA TGCGCCAGCAGCCCCGGGACAGCCTCTGGAAACACCATATATTTT.

The chain employs TRBV6-5 and TRBJ1-1; tentatively, D is TRBD1 (5 bases). Germline lookup yields CDR1 MNHEY and CDR2 SVGAGI. Trimming took off 7 bases at V and 7 bases at J, with 22 bases between the two ends. The CDR3 sequence is 15 residues long. The CDR3 region has the DNA TGTGCCAGCACAATAAAATTAGGGGTGGGGGGTGAAGCTTTCTTT. It yields the protein CASTIKLGVGGEAFF.